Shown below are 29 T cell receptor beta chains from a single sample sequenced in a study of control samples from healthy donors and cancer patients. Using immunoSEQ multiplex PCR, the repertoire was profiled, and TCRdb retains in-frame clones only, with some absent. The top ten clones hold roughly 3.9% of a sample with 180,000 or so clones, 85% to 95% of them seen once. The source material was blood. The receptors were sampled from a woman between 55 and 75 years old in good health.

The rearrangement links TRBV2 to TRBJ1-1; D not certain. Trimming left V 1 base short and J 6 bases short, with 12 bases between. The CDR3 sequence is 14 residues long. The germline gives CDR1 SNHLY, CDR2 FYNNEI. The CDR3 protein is CASSEGWSVPEAFF. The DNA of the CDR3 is TGTGCCAGCAGTGAAGGCTGGTCAGTCCCTGAAGCTTTCTTT.

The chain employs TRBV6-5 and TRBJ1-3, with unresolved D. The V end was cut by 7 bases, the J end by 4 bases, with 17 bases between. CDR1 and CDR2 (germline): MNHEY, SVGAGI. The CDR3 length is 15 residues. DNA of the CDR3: TGTGCCAGCATCCCAGAGTACACGCGGGGAAACACCATATATTTT. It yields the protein CASIPEYTRGNTIYF.

In DNA, the CDR3 is TGTGCCAGCAGCCCAAGACTAGAAGAGACCCAGTACTTC. This encodes CASSPRLEETQYF. The chain has TRBV9 and TRBJ2-5; tentative D call: TRBD2 (6 bases). Trimming stripped 4 bases from V and 3 bases from J, with 10 bases between. Germline CDR1 is SGDLS and CDR2 is YYNGEE. The CDR3 runs to 13 residues.

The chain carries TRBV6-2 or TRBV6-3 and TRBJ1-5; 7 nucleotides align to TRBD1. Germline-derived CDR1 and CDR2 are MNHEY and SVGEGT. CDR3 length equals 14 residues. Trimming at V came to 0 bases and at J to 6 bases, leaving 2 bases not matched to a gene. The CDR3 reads CASSYSPGGQPQHF. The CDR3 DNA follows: TGTGCCAGCAGTTACTCCCCAGGGGGTCAGCCCCAGCATTTT.

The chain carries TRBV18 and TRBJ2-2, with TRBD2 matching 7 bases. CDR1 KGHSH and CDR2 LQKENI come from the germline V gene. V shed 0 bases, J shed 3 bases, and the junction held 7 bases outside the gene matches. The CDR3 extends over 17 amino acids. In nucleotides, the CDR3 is TGTGCCAGCTCACCACCGGGCGGGGGTGTCGACACCGGGGAGCTGTTTTTT. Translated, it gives CASSPPGGGVDTGELFF.

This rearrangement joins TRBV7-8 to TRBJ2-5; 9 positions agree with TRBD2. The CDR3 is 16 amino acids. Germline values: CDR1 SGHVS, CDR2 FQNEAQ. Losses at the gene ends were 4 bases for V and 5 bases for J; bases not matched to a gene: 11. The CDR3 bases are TGTGCCAGCAGCTCTAACAGGGGACTAGCTTACGAGACCCAGTACTTC. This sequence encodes CASSSNRGLAYETQYF.

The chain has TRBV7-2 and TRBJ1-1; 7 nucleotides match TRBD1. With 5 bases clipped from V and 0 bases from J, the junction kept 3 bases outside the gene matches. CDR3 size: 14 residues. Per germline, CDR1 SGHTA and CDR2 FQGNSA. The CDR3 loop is CASSAGQMNTEAFF. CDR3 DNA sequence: TGTGCCAGCAGCGCGGGACAGATGAACACTGAAGCTTTCTTT. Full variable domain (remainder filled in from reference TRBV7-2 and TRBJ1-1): GAGVSQSPSNKVTEKGKDVELRCDPISGHTALYWYRQSLGQGLEFLIYFQGNSAPDKSGLPSDRFSAERTGGSVSTLTIQRTQQEDSAVYLCASSAGQMNTEAFFGQGTRLTVV.

This CDR3 is CASSLTSGGQETQYF. The CDR3 DNA reads TGCGCCAGCAGCTTAACTAGCGGGGGCCAAGAGACCCAGTACTTC. The chain carries TRBV5-1 and TRBJ2-5; the match to TRBD2 covers 11 bases. CDR3 size: 15 residues. The trim removed 2 bases at V and 1 base at J, leaving 1 base unmatched. CDR1 is SGHRS, CDR2 YFSETQ, per germline. Looking up the rest from reference TRBV5-1 and TRBJ2-5 gives the full variable domain: KAGVTQTPRYLIKTRGQQVTLSCSPISGHRSVSWYQQTPGQGLQFLFEYFSETQRNKGNFPGRFSGRQFSNSRSEMNVSTLELGDSALYLCASSLTSGGQETQYFGPGTRLLVL.

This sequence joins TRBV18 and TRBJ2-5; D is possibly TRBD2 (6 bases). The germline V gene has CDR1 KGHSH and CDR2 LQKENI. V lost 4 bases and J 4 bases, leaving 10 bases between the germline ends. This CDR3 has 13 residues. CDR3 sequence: CASSRSAGETQYF. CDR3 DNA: TGTGCCAGCTCACGATCAGCGGGAGAGACCCAGTACTTC.

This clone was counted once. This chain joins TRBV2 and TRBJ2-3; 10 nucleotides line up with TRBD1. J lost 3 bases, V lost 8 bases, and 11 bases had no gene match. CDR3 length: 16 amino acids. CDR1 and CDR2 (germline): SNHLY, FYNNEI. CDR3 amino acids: CASQSRTGGRTDTQYF. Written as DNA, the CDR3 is TGTGCCAGCCAAAGTAGGACAGGGGGGAGAACAGATACGCAGTATTTT.

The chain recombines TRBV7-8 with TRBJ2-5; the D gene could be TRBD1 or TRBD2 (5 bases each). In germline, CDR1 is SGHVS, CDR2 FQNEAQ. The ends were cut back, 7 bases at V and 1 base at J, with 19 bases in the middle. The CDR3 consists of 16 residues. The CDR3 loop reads CASTMGTGPAQETQYF. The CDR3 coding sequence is TGTGCCAGCACCATGGGGACCGGGCCGGCCCAAGAGACCCAGTACTTC.

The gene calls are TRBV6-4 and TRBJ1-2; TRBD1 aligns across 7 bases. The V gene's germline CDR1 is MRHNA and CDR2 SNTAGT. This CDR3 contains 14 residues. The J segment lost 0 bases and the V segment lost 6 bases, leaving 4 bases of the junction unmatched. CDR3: CASSATGTNYGYTF. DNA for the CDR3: TGTGCCAGCAGCGCGACAGGGACTAACTATGGCTACACCTTC.

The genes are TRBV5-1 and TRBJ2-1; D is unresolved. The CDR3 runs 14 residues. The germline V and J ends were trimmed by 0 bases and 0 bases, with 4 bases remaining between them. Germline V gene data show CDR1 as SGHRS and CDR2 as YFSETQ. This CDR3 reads CASSLGDSYNEQFF. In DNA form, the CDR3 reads TGCGCCAGCAGCTTGGGAGACTCCTACAATGAGCAGTTCTTC.

The CDR3 is CASRARGGNTGELFF. The CDR3 region has the DNA TGTGCCAGCAGGGCGCGGGGGGGGAACACCGGGGAGCTGTTTTTT. V gene TRBV2 combines with J gene TRBJ2-2, with 9 bases lining up with TRBD2. The CDR3 contains 15 residues. V shed 6 bases and J 1 base; nucleotides not matched to a gene: 3. Looked up from germline, CDR1 is SNHLY and CDR2 is FYNNEI. Using reference TRBV2 and TRBJ2-2 for the parts outside the CDR3, the full variable domain is EPEVTQTPSHQVTQMGQEVILRCVPISNHLYFYWYRQILGQKVEFLVSFYNNEISEKSEIFDDQFSVERPDGSNFTLKIRSTKLEDSAMYFCASRARGGNTGELFFGEGSRLTVL.

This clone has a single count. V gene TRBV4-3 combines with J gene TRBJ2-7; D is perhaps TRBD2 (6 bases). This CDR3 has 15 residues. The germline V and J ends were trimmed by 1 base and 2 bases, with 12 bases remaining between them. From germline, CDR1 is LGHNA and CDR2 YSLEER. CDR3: CASSQGLGETYEQYF. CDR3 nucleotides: TGCGCCAGCAGCCAAGGACTAGGCGAGACCTACGAGCAGTACTTC.

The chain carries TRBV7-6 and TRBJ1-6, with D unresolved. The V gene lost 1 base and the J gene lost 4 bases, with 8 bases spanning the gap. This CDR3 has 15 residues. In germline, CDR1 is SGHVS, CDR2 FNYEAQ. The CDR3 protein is CASSLVAEYNSPLHF. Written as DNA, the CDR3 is TGTGCCAGCAGCTTAGTGGCGGAATATAATTCACCCCTCCACTTT.

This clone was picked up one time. Written as DNA, the CDR3 is TGTGCCAGTAGTAGGGACAGGGCTCGGAGGAACACTGAAGCTTTCTTT. Its protein product is CASSRDRARRNTEAFF. The chain uses TRBV19 and TRBJ1-1; 9 bases agree with TRBD1. Germline V gene lookup returns CDR1 LNHDA and CDR2 SQIVND (reference sequence). V gave up 4 bases and J gave up 1 base; unmatched junction bases: 7. The CDR3 loop spans 16 amino acids.

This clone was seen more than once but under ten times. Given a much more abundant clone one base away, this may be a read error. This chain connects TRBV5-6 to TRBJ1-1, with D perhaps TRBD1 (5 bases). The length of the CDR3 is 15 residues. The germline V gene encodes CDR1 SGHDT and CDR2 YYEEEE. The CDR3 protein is CARSLVRGGNTEAFF. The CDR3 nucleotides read TGTGCCCGCAGCTTGGTGCGGGGGGGGAACACTGAAGCTTTCTTT. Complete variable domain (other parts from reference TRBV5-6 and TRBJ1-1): DAGVTQSPTHLIKTRGQQVTLRCSPKSGHDTVSWYQQALGQGPQFIFQYYEEEERQRGNFPDRFSGHQFPNYSSELNVNALLLGDSALYLCARSLVRGGNTEAFFGQGTRLTVV.

In DNA, the CDR3 is TGTGCCAGCAGGTCTACTAATGAAAAACTGTTTTTT. Translation gives CASRSTNEKLFF. The rearrangement uses TRBV27 and TRBJ1-4; no clear D. From germline, CDR1 is MNHEY and CDR2 SMNVEV (reference sequence). The CDR3 sequence is 12 residues long. Trimming shortened V by 6 bases and J by 2 bases, and 4 bases separated the two germline ends.

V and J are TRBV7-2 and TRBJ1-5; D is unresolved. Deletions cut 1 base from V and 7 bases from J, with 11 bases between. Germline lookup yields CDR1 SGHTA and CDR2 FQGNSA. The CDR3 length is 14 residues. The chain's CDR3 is CASSLGEGVQPQHF. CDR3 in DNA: TGTGCCAGCAGCTTAGGAGAGGGCGTGCAGCCCCAGCATTTT.

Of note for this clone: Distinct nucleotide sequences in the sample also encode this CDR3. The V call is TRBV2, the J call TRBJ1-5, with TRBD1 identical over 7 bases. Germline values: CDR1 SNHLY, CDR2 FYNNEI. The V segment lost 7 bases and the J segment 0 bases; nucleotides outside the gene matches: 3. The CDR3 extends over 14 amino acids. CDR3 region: CASNRGNSNQPQHF. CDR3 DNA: TGTGCCAGCAACAGGGGAAATAGCAATCAGCCCCAGCATTTT.

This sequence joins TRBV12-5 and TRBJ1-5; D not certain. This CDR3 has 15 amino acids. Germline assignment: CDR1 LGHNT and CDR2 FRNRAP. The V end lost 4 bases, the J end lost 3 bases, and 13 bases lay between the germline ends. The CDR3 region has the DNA TGTGCTAGTGGTTCCCGGACGGAGACCAATCAGCCCCAGCATTTT. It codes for CASGSRTETNQPQHF.

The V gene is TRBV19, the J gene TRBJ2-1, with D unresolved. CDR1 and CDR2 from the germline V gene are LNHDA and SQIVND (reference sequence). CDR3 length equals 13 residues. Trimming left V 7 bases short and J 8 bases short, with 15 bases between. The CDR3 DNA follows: TGTGCCAGTACCACGGCGAGGCTCCATGAGCAGTTCTTC. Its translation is CASTTARLHEQFF.

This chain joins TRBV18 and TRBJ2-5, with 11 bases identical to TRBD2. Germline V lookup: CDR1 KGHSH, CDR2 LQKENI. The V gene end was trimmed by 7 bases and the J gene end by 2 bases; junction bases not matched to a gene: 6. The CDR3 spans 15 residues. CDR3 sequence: CASFDGTSGQETQYF. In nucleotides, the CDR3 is TGTGCCAGCTTCGACGGGACTAGCGGACAAGAGACCCAGTACTTC.

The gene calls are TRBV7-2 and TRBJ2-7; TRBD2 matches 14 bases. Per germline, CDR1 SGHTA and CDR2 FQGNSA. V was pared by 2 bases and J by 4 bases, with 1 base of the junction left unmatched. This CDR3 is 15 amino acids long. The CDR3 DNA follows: TGTGCCAGCAGCTTACGGACTAGCGGGGGGTACGAGCAGTACTTC. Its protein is CASSLRTSGGYEQYF.

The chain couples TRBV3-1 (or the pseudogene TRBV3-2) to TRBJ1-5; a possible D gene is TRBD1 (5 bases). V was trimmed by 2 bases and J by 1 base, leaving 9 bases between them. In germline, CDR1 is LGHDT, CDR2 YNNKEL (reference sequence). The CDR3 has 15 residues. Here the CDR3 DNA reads TGTGCCAGCAGCCAATCGGGGGTCAGCAATCAGCCCCAGCATTTT. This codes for CASSQSGVSNQPQHF.

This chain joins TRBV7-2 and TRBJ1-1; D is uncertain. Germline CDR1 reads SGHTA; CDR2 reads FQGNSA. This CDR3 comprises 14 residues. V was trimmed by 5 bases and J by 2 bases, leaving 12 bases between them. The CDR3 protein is CASSLRQANTEAFF. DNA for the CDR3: TGTGCCAGCAGCCTTAGGCAGGCAAACACTGAAGCTTTCTTT.

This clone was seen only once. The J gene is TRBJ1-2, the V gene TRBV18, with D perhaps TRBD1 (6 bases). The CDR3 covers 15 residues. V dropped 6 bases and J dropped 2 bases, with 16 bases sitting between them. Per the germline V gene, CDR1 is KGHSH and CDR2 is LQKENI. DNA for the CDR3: TGTGCCAGCTCTCCGGGACAACTTTTGAACTATGGCTACACCTTC. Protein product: CASSPGQLLNYGYTF.

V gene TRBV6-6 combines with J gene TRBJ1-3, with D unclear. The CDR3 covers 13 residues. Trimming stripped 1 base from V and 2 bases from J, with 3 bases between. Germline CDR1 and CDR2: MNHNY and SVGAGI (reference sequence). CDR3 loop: CASSYLPGNTIYF. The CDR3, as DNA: TGTGCCAGCAGTTACTTACCTGGAAACACCATATATTTT.